This T cell receptor beta chain was recorded in a study of T cell responses to AZD1222 COVID-19 vaccine. General study points: Donors in the cohort were predominantly white British and more often female, and clonal diversity was possibly underestimated. Unmutated variant regions are reportedly targeted by nearly half of spike-specific TCRs.

Germline assignment: CDR1 LNHNV and CDR2 YYDKDF (reference sequence). This CDR3 has 15 amino acids. V lost 0 bases and J lost 6, with 11 bases in between. Remarks on this clone: Its cognate antigen is unknown.

Profiling relied on immunoSEQ multiplex PCR, and the TCRdb table lists in-frame clones only, not all of them. This sample has about 120,000 clones, with approximately 92% found just once. Sequenced here: peripheral blood, sampled on day 0 of AZD1222 vaccination. The receptor comes from an adult in good health. This chain joins TRBV15 and TRBJ1-4; D ambiguous. The CDR3 protein is CATSRDLGQDEKLFF. CDR3 nucleotides: TGTGCCACCAGCAGAGATCTAGGGCAGGATGAAAAACTGTTTTTT.